This section outlines one T cell receptor beta chain sequence together with its context. The data originate from a study of CDR3 diversity in severe acne. One entry per CDR3 protein, called by TCRdb with MiXCR from the PCR reads. The sample lists about 76,000 distinct CDR3 sequences, around 50% occurring once. The TCR originated in a male donor in good health, without acne. Specimen: blood.

The CDR3 sequence: CASSQTQTGGVLVGTEAFF. The CDR3 DNA reads as TGTGCCAGCAGTCAGACACAGACAGGGGGAGTCCTGGTTGGGACTGAAGCTTTCTTT. The rearrangement uses TRBV6-6 and TRBJ1-1; 9 bases fit TRBD1. Germline CDR1 reads MNHNY; CDR2 reads SVGAGI (reference sequence). The CDR3 is 19 amino acids. The J segment lost 5 bases and the V segment lost 5 bases, leaving 21 bases of the junction unmatched.